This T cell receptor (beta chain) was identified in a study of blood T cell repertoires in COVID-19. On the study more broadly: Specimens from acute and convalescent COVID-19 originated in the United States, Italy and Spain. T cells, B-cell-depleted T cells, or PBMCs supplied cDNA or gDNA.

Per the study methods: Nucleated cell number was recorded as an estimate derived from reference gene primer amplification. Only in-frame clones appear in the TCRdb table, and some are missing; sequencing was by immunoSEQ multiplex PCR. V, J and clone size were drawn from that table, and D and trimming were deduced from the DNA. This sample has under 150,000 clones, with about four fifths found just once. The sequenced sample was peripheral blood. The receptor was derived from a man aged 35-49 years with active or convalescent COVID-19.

CDR3 sequence reads: CASSSGTLYGYTF. The CDR3 DNA sequence: TGTGCCAGCAGTTCCGGGACACTTTATGGCTACACCTTC. The V gene is TRBV12-3 or TRBV12-4, the J gene TRBJ1-2; possible D gene TRBD1, 6 bases. This CDR3 contains 13 residues. V dropped 4 bases and J dropped 5 bases, with 11 bases sitting between them.